This T cell receptor beta chain appears in the sequencing data of a study of blood T cell repertoires in COVID-19. TCRdb's table, derived via immunoSEQ multiplex PCR, lists solely in-frame clones and lacks some. The repertoire has just over 300,000 clones, 85% to 90% of them found once; the top ten carry about 4.6%. Germline CDR1 LNHNV, CDR2 YYDKDF (reference sequence). This CDR3 comprises 15 residues. The V and J ends lost 11 bases and 0 bases respectively, with 17 bases between them. Enrolled through a virtual design, the participants were between 18 and 89 years of age and came from about two dozen US areas.

The chain links TRBV15 to TRBJ1-3; D is ambiguous. This TCR was recovered from a man aged 25-40 years who had recovered from COVID-19. The sample comprised PBMCs or T cells enriched from blood (not recorded which). The CDR3 region has the DNA TGTGCCTCACGACATGGGAGGCACTCTGGAAACACCATATATTTT. This codes for CASRHGRHSGNTIYF. Filled out from reference TRBV15 and TRBJ1-3, the complete variable domain reads DAMVIQNPRYQVTQFGKPVTLSCSQTLNHNVMYWYQQKSSQAPKLLFHYYDKDFNNEADTPDNFQSRRPNTSFCFLDIRSPGLGDTAMYLCASRHGRHSGNTIYFGEGSWLTVV.